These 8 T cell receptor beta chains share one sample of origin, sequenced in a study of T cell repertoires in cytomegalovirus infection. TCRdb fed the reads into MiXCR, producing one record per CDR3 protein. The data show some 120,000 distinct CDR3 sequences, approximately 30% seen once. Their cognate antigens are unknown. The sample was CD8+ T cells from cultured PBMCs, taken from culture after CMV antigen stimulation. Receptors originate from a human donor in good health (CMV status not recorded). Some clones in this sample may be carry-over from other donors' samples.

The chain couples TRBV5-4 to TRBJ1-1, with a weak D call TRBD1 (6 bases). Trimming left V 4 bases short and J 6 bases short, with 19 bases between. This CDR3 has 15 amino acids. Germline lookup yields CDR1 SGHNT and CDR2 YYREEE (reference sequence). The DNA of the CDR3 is TGTGCCAGCAGCCAATATGCAGGGGCCGGAGCTGAAGCTTTCTTT. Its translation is CASSQYAGAGAEAFF.

The CDR3 DNA reads as TGTGCCAGCAGCCTCAGCGGGGAGCCCTACAATGAGCAGTTCTTC. Translated: CASSLSGEPYNEQFF. V and J are TRBV6-2 or TRBV6-3 and TRBJ2-1, with 7 bases matching TRBD2. Trimming removed 6 bases from V and 2 bases from J; junction bases left unmatched: 7. The length of the CDR3 is 15 residues. Germline V gives CDR1 MNHEY, CDR2 SVGEGT.

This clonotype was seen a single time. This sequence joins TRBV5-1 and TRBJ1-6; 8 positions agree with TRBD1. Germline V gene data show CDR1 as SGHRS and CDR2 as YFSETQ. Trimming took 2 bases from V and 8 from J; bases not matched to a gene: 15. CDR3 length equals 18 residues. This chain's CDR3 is CASSFETGVFFIHSPLHF. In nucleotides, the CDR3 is TGCGCCAGCAGCTTTGAGACAGGGGTATTCTTCATACATTCACCCCTCCACTTT.

The CDR3 loop reads CAISAPRYNEQFF. CDR3 in DNA: TGTGCCATCAGCGCCCCCAGGTACAATGAGCAGTTCTTC. This chain links TRBV10-3 with TRBJ2-1, with D hard to call. The CDR3 runs 13 residues. V lost 6 bases, J lost 4 bases, and 10 bases lay in between. Germline CDR1 ENHRY, CDR2 SYGVKD.

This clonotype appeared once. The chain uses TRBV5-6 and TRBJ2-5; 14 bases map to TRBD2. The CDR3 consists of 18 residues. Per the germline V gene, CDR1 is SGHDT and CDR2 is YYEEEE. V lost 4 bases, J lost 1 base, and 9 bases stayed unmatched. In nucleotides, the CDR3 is TGTGCCAGCAGCGAGTCCGGGACTAGCGGGGGATTCCAAGAGACCCAGTACTTC. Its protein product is CASSESGTSGGFQETQYF.

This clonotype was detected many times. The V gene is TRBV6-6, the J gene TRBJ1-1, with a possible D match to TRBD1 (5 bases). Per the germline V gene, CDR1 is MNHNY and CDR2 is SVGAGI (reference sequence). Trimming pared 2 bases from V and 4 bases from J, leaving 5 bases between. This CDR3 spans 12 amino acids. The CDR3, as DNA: TGTGCCAGCAGTTACGGGGGCACTGAAGCTTTCTTT. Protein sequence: CASSYGGTEAFF.

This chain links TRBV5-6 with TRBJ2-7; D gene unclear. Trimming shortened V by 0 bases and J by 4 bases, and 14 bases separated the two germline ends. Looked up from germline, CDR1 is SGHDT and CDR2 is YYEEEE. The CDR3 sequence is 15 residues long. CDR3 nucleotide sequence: TGTGCCAGCAGCTTGGGAAGGCGGCCCGGGTACGAGCAGTACTTC. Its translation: CASSLGRRPGYEQYF.

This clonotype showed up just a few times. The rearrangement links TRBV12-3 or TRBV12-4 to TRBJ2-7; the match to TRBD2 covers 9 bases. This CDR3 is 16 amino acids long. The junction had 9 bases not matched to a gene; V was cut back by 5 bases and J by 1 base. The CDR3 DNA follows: TGTGCCAGCAGTCGCGCGGGGGGGGTCTCTTCCTACGAGCAGTACTTC. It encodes CASSRAGGVSSYEQYF.